This T cell receptor (beta chain) was retrieved from a study of blood T cell repertoires in COVID-19. As for the study in general: The analysed material was cDNA or gDNA that came from T cells, B-cell-depleted T cells, or PBMCs.

From germline, CDR1 is SGHAT and CDR2 FQNNGV. The CDR3 runs to 15 residues. With V trimmed by 4 bases and J by 2 bases, 6 bases remained unmatched. TCRdb's table, derived via immunoSEQ multiplex PCR, lists solely in-frame clones and lacks some. The data hold about 14,000 clones, with around 80% observed a single time. The TCR originated in a woman between 50 and 59 years old with active or convalescent COVID-19. The sample consisted of peripheral blood. The chain has TRBV11-2 and TRBJ2-5; 8 bases map to TRBD2. CDR3 loop: CASSSTSGRQETQYF. CDR3 DNA: TGTGCCAGCAGCTCCACGAGCGGGAGACAAGAGACCCAGTACTTC. Based on the CDR3 plus reference TRBV11-2 and TRBJ2-5, the full variable domain is EAGVAQSPRYKIIEKRQSVAFWCNPISGHATLYWYQQILGQGPKLLIQFQNNGVVDDSQLPKDRFSAERLKGVDSTLKIQPAKLEDSAVYLCASSSTSGRQETQYFGPGTRLLVL.